The present T cell receptor beta chain was sequenced within a study of T cells in Graves' hyperthyroidism and ophthalmopathy. Findings and caveats of the study: Ophthalmopathy got predicted by the model a median roughly 6.1 months before its onset. The blood repertoire included most of the expanded thyroid clonotypes above 0.001. Ophthalmopathy could be told apart from stable hyperthyroidism with a 13 V-J model.

Trimming stripped 3 bases from V and 10 bases from J, with 10 bases between. The germline gives CDR1 MGHDK, CDR2 SYGVNS. The length of the CDR3 is 13 residues. RNA transcripts gave rise to amplified TCR beta CDR3 regions. The HTBI primer set drove a first-round RT-PCR of the TCR CDR3. TCRdb re-analysed the multiplex PCR reads in MiXCR, keeping a single row per CDR3 protein. Of a few hundred thousand distinct CDR3 sequences listed, around 14% are singletons. PBMCs were derived from around 10 ml fresh peripheral blood. Concerning this clonotype: The antigen is undetermined.

The sequence was obtained from a woman aged 25 to 45 with Graves' hyperthyroidism. The sample was blood. The rearrangement joins TRBV25-1 to TRBJ1-6; tentatively, D is TRBD1 (6 bases). CDR3 in DNA: TGTGCCAGCAGTGACCTAGGGGGATCACCCCTCCACTTT. It specifies CASSDLGGSPLHF.